This TCR beta chain was recovered during a study of graft-versus-host responses after intestinal transplantation. Background on the study: Recipients across the board were started on anti-thymocyte globulin induction, then kept on tacrolimus and steroids for around three years.

The CDR3 loop spans 15 amino acids. V trimming: 0 bases; J trimming: 6 bases; junction bases outside the gene matches: 4. Germline V lookup: CDR1 MGHRA, CDR2 YSYEKL. Sequencing used immunoSEQ multiplex PCR; TCRdb keeps in-frame clones, though not all of them. The table lists 9,500 to 10,000 clones, around 94% of them singletons. Here the sequenced sample was PBMCs, taken 8 days after intestinal transplant. The rearrangement links TRBV4-1 to TRBJ2-2; 7 bases are a match to TRBD1. The origin of this receptor is a human patient who received an intestinal transplant, so some T cells may come from the graft donor. For the CDR3, the DNA is TGCGCCAGCAGCCAAGATCGGACAGGCCCCGGGGAGCTGTTTTTT. It translates to CASSQDRTGPGELFF.